Below are 32 T cell receptor beta chains sequenced from a single sample in a study of Graves' ophthalmopathy and Graves' hyperthyroidism. RNA transcripts provided the template for amplifying TCR beta CDR3 regions. A first-round RT-PCR used HTBI primers, followed by a second-round multiplex PCR. A single record per CDR3 protein comes from TCRdb applying MiXCR to the multiplex PCR reads. The sample contains 500,000 to 700,000 distinct CDR3 sequences, about a fifth of which appear only once. Sequenced input: peripheral blood. These receptors were taken from a young woman with stable Graves' hyperthyroidism. Some clones in this sample may be carry-over from other donors' samples.

The chain is built from TRBV12-3 or TRBV12-4 and TRBJ1-1; D is possibly TRBD1 (6 bases). The CDR3 is made up of 14 amino acids. Deletions cut 6 bases from V and 4 bases from J, with 15 bases between. The CDR3: CASSIQGVGTEAFF. In DNA, the CDR3 is TGTGCCAGCAGCATACAGGGAGTTGGCACTGAAGCTTTCTTT.

This clonotype was seen ten or more times. The genes are TRBV30 and TRBJ1-5; 8 nucleotides line up with TRBD1. V lost 1 base and J lost 6; bases outside the gene matches: 2. The CDR3 runs to 13 residues. The germline gives CDR1 GTSNPN, CDR2 SVGIG (reference sequence). The CDR3 region is CAWSEQGVQPQHF. In DNA form, the CDR3 reads TGTGCCTGGAGTGAACAGGGGGTTCAGCCCCAGCATTTT.

The table lists this clonotype with many counts. The chain uses TRBV6-2 or TRBV6-3 and TRBJ1-1; D possibly corresponds to TRBD1 (6 bases). The CDR3 loop spans 18 amino acids. V was pared by 5 bases and J by 6 bases, with 28 bases between. Germline values: CDR1 MNHEY, CDR2 SVGEGT. As DNA, the CDR3 is TGTGCCAGCAGTAACGTAAGGGGGGACAATTATTTCTTCGCTGAAGCTTTCTTT. This translates into CASSNVRGDNYFFAEAFF.

This clonotype has ten or more counts. V usage is TRBV29-1 and J usage is TRBJ1-3; 7 nucleotides align to TRBD1. Per the germline V gene, CDR1 is SQVTM and CDR2 is ANQGSEA. Trimming at V came to 7 bases and at J to 3 bases, leaving 9 bases not matched to a gene. There are 14 residues in the CDR3. CDR3 in DNA: TGCAGCGGGGGTGACAGGGCCGGTGGAAACACCATATATTTT. This translates into CSGGDRAGGNTIYF.

Worth noting for this clonotype: A read error is possible here, since a much larger clone lies one base away. This chain links TRBV11-1 with TRBJ2-6; D might be TRBD1 (5 bases). Germline CDR1 and CDR2: SGHAT and FQDESV (reference sequence). V was shortened by 5 bases and J by 2 bases, with 10 bases between the two germline ends. The CDR3 loop spans 15 amino acids. The CDR3 DNA is TGTGCCAGCAGCACGACAGTGACTGGGGCCAACGTCCTGACTTTC. Amino acids: CASSTTVTGANVLTF.

This clonotype has a count of ten or more. CDR3 sequence reads: CSFRGSGYGYTF. CDR3 nucleotide sequence: TGCAGCTTCAGGGGATCTGGCTATGGCTACACCTTC. This sequence joins TRBV29-1 and TRBJ1-2, with a possible D match to TRBD1 (6 bases). CDR3 size: 12 residues. Germline values: CDR1 SQVTM, CDR2 ANQGSEA. V lost 8 bases and J 4 bases, leaving 14 bases between the germline ends.

This clonotype was detected a few times. This chain links TRBV29-1 with TRBJ1-1; possible D gene TRBD1, 5 bases. V lost 4 bases and J 0 bases, leaving 9 bases between the germline ends. Germline V lookup: CDR1 SQVTM, CDR2 ANQGSEA. The length of the CDR3 is 13 residues. The DNA for the CDR3 is TGCAGCGTTGGCCGACAGATGAACACTGAAGCTTTCTTT. Residues: CSVGRQMNTEAFF.

This clonotype was counted ten times or more. This rearrangement joins TRBV11-2 to TRBJ2-7, with 10 bases identical to TRBD2. The CDR3 extends over 16 amino acids. J lost 7 bases, V lost 4 bases, and 13 bases had no gene match. From germline, CDR1 is SGHAT and CDR2 FQNNGV. The CDR3 DNA sequence: TGTGCCAGCAGCTCCGGTCGGGTAGCGGGAGGAATAGAGCAGTACTTC. Amino acids: CASSSGRVAGGIEQYF.

This clonotype was observed at least ten times. J is TRBJ1-5 and V is TRBV28; D remains ambiguous. The germline V gene encodes CDR1 MDHEN and CDR2 SYDVKM. The CDR3 extends over 13 amino acids. Between the trimmed V and J ends, which lost 7 bases and 4 bases, there was a span of 11 bases. Here the CDR3 DNA reads TGTGCCAGCAAGTTGGACGGGAATCAGCCCCAGCATTTT. This encodes CASKLDGNQPQHF.

A word on this clonotype: This may come from a read error, since a much larger clone is one base off. The chain carries TRBV6-5 and TRBJ1-1, with 10 nucleotides matching TRBD1. The CDR3 sequence is 14 residues long. Germline V CDR1 and CDR2: MNHEY, SVGAGI. The CDR3 coding sequence is TGTGCCAGCTGTTACGGGGGACAGGGGCGTGAAGCTTTCTTT. Encoded protein: CASCYGGQGREAFF.

This clonotype was seen ten or more times. The rearrangement joins TRBV9 to TRBJ1-5; 9 positions match TRBD1. V dropped 4 bases and J dropped 5; count of bases not matched to a gene: 7. This CDR3 spans 15 amino acids. In germline, CDR1 is SGDLS, CDR2 YYNGEE. CDR3 amino acids: CASSFTGGWDQPQHF. The CDR3 DNA is TGTGCCAGCAGCTTTACAGGGGGCTGGGATCAGCCCCAGCATTTT.

This clonotype came up a few times. The J gene is TRBJ1-6, the V gene TRBV30; unclear D gene. Germline V gene lookup returns CDR1 GTSNPN and CDR2 SVGIG (reference sequence). The CDR3 extends over 14 amino acids. V was trimmed by 3 bases and J by 2 bases, leaving 8 bases between them. CDR3 nucleotide sequence: TGTGCCTGGAGCAGAGGGACCTATAATTCACCCCTCCACTTT. Encoded protein: CAWSRGTYNSPLHF.

This clonotype has a handful of counts. The rearrangement joins TRBV6-1 to TRBJ1-6; no clear D gene. The CDR3 runs to 13 residues. CDR1 and CDR2 (germline): MNHNS, SASEGT. V lost 2 bases and J lost 11, with 10 bases in between. The CDR3 DNA sequence: TGTGCCAGCAGTGAAAATCCCGAAACACCCCTCCACTTT. It codes for CASSENPETPLHF.

In this sample, this clonotype turned up many times. The CDR3 nucleotides read TGCAGTGCTTTGGTTCCTCCATGGGGACAGAAGAACACTGAAGCTTTCTTT. It translates to CSALVPPWGQKNTEAFF. V is TRBV20-1 and J is TRBJ1-1, with TRBD1 matching over 7 bases. CDR1 is DFQATT, CDR2 SNEGSKA, per germline (reference sequence). The CDR3 loop spans 17 amino acids. Trimming at V came to 5 bases and at J to 1 base, leaving 16 bases not matched to a gene.

This clonotype occurred many times. J is TRBJ1-1 and V is TRBV6-1; weak D call: TRBD1 (5 bases). Germline loops: CDR1 MNHNS, CDR2 SASEGT. V lost 2 bases and J lost 3, with 10 bases in between. This CDR3 has 14 residues. The CDR3, as DNA: TGTGCCAGCAGTGAACCACCAGGGTACACTGAAGCTTTCTTT. This encodes CASSEPPGYTEAFF.

At least ten counts were recorded for this clonotype. The chain has TRBV20-1 and TRBJ1-1; 8 bases are a match to TRBD1. Unmatched junction bases numbered 15, after V lost 2 bases and J lost 1 base. From germline, CDR1 is DFQATT and CDR2 SNEGSKA (reference sequence). The CDR3 extends over 18 amino acids. CDR3 nucleotide sequence: TGCAGTGCTAGACCCTACCCCTCAGGGGGCGGGGGGAACACTGAAGCTTTCTTT. It encodes CSARPYPSGGGGNTEAFF.

V gene TRBV7-8 combines with J gene TRBJ2-7; TRBD2 agrees at 11 bases. Germline V CDR1 and CDR2: SGHVS, FQNEAQ. The CDR3 sequence is 16 residues long. Trimming removed 4 bases from V and 3 bases from J; junction bases left unmatched: 8. Here the CDR3 reads CASSSLTSGTIYEQYF. In DNA, the CDR3 is TGTGCCAGCAGCTCCCTGACTAGCGGGACAATCTACGAGCAGTACTTC.

The CDR3 DNA is TGTGCCAGCAGTCCCGAACTAGCGGAGAGCCAAGAGACCCAGTACTTC. This codes for CASSPELAESQETQYF. V is TRBV27 and J is TRBJ2-5; TRBD2 aligns across 8 bases. V shed 5 bases, J shed 1 base, and the junction held 9 bases outside the gene matches. Germline CDR1 MNHEY, CDR2 SMNVEV (reference sequence). CDR3 size: 16 residues.

The chain links TRBV15 to TRBJ2-7; TRBD2 matches 8 bases. The CDR3 totals 16 residues. Per germline, CDR1 LNHNV and CDR2 YYDKDF (reference sequence). The trim removed 3 bases at V and 0 bases at J, leaving 7 bases unmatched. The CDR3 DNA reads TGTGCCACCAGCAGCTTAGTAGGGACTAGCTCCTACGAGCAGTACTTC. Amino acids: CATSSLVGTSSYEQYF.

The rearrangement uses TRBV30 and TRBJ1-5; D is perhaps TRBD1 (5 bases). The CDR3 is 15 amino acids. V lost 0 bases, J lost 9 bases, and 18 bases lay in between. Germline lookup yields CDR1 GTSNPN and CDR2 SVGIG (reference sequence). The CDR3, as DNA: TGTGCCTGGAGTGTCCGGACAACCTCTGGGGGGCCCCAGCATTTT. This codes for CAWSVRTTSGGPQHF.

The gene calls are TRBV20-1 and TRBJ2-7; D is ambiguous. The V and J ends lost 5 bases and 3 bases respectively, with 17 bases between them. Germline lookup yields CDR1 DFQATT and CDR2 SNEGSKA (reference sequence). The CDR3 consists of 14 residues. The CDR3 reads CSAPFGQLGYEQYF. CDR3 nucleotides: TGCAGTGCTCCTTTCGGGCAGCTAGGCTACGAGCAGTACTTC.

This clonotype has a count of ten or more. The DNA for the CDR3 is TGTGCCAGCAGCTCGTTAAAGACGGGAGATTCACCCCTCCACTTT. Its protein product is CASSSLKTGDSPLHF. The chain links TRBV7-9 to TRBJ1-6, with D uncertain. V gave up 4 bases and J gave up 8 bases, with 15 bases separating them. Germline V lookup: CDR1 SEHNR, CDR2 FQNEAQ (reference sequence). CDR3 length: 15 amino acids. Full variable domain (rest looked up from reference TRBV7-9 and TRBJ1-6): DTGVSQNPRHKITKRGQNVTFRCDPISEHNRLYWYRQTLGQGPEFLTYFQNEAQLEKSRLLSDRFSAERPKGSFSTLEIQRTEQGDSAMYLCASSSLKTGDSPLHFGNGTRLTVT.

This clonotype appeared many times. The chain joins TRBV20-1 to TRBJ2-7; 14 bases line up with TRBD2. Germline V gives CDR1 DFQATT, CDR2 SNEGSKA (reference sequence). This CDR3 has 13 amino acids. The V segment lost 6 bases and the J segment 6 bases; nucleotides outside the gene matches: 4. CDR3 DNA: TGCAGTGCCCCCGGACTAGCGGGGGGCGAGCAGTACTTC. As protein: CSAPGLAGGEQYF.

This rearrangement joins TRBV2 to TRBJ2-7; 8 bases map to TRBD2. Unmatched junction bases numbered 5, after V lost 9 bases and J lost 7 bases. This CDR3 has 11 amino acids. Germline lookup yields CDR1 SNHLY and CDR2 FYNNEI. CDR3 in amino acids: CASSAGVEQYF. CDR3 DNA: TGTGCCAGTTCAGCGGGAGTGGAGCAGTACTTC.

This clonotype has a count of ten or more. The rearrangement links TRBV2 to TRBJ2-2, with 8 bases that match TRBD2. The V gene end was trimmed by 6 bases and the J gene end by 0 bases; junction bases not matched to a gene: 9. The CDR3 is 17 amino acids. Germline CDR1 SNHLY, CDR2 FYNNEI. The CDR3 DNA reads TGTGCCAGCAGGATAAGCACTAGCGGAACGAACACCGGGGAGCTGTTTTTT. This encodes CASRISTSGTNTGELFF.

Many counts were recorded for this clonotype. The chain employs TRBV15 and TRBJ1-1, with D perhaps matching TRBD1 (5 bases). Trimming shortened V by 1 base and J by 4 bases, and 13 bases separated the two germline ends. CDR1 is LNHNV, CDR2 YYDKDF, per germline (reference sequence). The CDR3 is 15 amino acids. The chain's CDR3 is CATSRGRAGPTEAFF. CDR3 nucleotide sequence: TGTGCCACCAGCAGAGGTCGAGCAGGGCCCACTGAAGCTTTCTTT.

This clonotype has a count of ten or more. The CDR3 sequence: CASTGGGASYEQYF. The CDR3 DNA is TGTGCCAGCACCGGGGGAGGGGCTTCCTACGAGCAGTACTTC. V and J are TRBV6-1 and TRBJ2-7; TRBD2 matches at 7 bases. Per germline, CDR1 MNHNS and CDR2 SASEGT. Trimming at V came to 7 bases and at J to 1 base, leaving 7 bases not matched to a gene. This CDR3 has 14 residues.

This clonotype has ten or more counts. V is TRBV19 and J is TRBJ2-3, with D perhaps TRBD1 or TRBD2 (5 bases each). Per germline, CDR1 LNHDA and CDR2 SQIVND (reference sequence). The ends were cut back, 3 bases at V and 6 bases at J, with 10 bases in the middle. The CDR3 totals 13 residues. The CDR3 reads CASSIVWGDTQYF. Written as DNA, the CDR3 is TGTGCCAGTAGTATCGTGTGGGGGGATACGCAGTATTTT.

This clonotype was detected many times. This rearrangement joins TRBV7-3 to TRBJ2-5; the match to TRBD1 covers 7 bases. The CDR3 contains 15 residues. Trimming took 5 bases from V and 5 from J; bases not matched to a gene: 11. Per germline, CDR1 SGHTA and CDR2 FQGTGA. CDR3 DNA: TGTGCCAGCAGCGAGAGACAGGGACCTCGGGAGACCCAGTACTTC. Its translation: CASSERQGPRETQYF.

This chain uses TRBV7-9 with TRBJ2-7; a possible D gene is TRBD1 (5 bases). V dropped 4 bases and J dropped 1 base, with 14 bases sitting between them. CDR3 length equals 15 residues. The V gene's germline CDR1 is SEHNR and CDR2 FQNEAQ (reference sequence). CDR3 DNA: TGTGCCAGCAGCTCTCTAGGGGCTGATTCCTACGAGCAGTACTTC. Translated: CASSSLGADSYEQYF.

This clonotype has a count of ten or more. This chain connects TRBV7-9 to TRBJ1-1; a weak D match, TRBD1 (5 bases). CDR1 SEHNR and CDR2 FQNEAQ come from the germline V gene (reference sequence). V shed 8 bases and J shed 4 bases, with 11 bases lying between them. The CDR3 loop spans 12 amino acids. DNA for the CDR3: TGTGCCAGCTCACCAGGGCGCACTGAAGCTTTCTTT. It yields the protein CASSPGRTEAFF. The variable domain in full, with the rest retrieved from reference TRBV7-9 and TRBJ1-1, is DTGVSQNPRHKITKRGQNVTFRCDPISEHNRLYWYRQTLGQGPEFLTYFQNEAQLEKSRLLSDRFSAERPKGSFSTLEIQRTEQGDSAMYLCASSPGRTEAFFGQGTRLTVV.

This clonotype showed up many times. This chain joins TRBV11-2 and TRBJ1-6; TRBD1 matches 9 bases. The CDR3 covers 15 residues. The V gene's germline CDR1 is SGHAT and CDR2 FQNNGV. V lost 6 bases and J lost 10; bases outside the gene matches: 10. DNA of the CDR3: TGTGCCAGCAGATTCACAGGGGGCGAAAGGTCACCCCTCCACTTT. Its protein is CASRFTGGERSPLHF.